Below are 20 T cell receptor beta chains sequenced from a single sample in a study of T-cell reconstitution after alpha-beta-depleted transplantation in children. Construction of the TCRbeta library involved unique molecular identifiers. TCRdb redid the calling of the PCR reads with MiXCR, one entry per CDR3 protein. This sample has approximately 640,000 distinct CDR3 sequences, with roughly 17% found just once. This specimen consisted of PBMCs from the stem cell graft donor, obtained from the stem cell graft. The origin of the receptors is a human donor who donated a stem cell graft to a child with acute myeloid leukemia.

This clonotype was observed many times. The chain combines TRBV5-6 with TRBJ2-7, with unresolved D. The germline V gene has CDR1 SGHDT and CDR2 YYEEEE. Deletions cut 1 base from V and 0 bases from J, with 5 bases between. The CDR3 sequence is 13 residues long. CDR3 amino acids: CASSLRTSYEQYV. The CDR3 coding sequence is TGTGCCAGCAGCTTGCGGACCTCCTACGAGCAGTACGTC.

V is TRBV4-2 and J is TRBJ1-1; 8 nucleotides line up with TRBD1. The CDR3 contains 18 residues. Germline CDR1 and CDR2: LGHNA and YNFKEQ. The V gene end was trimmed by 10 bases and the J gene end by 4 bases; junction bases not matched to a gene: 23. In DNA, the CDR3 is TGTGCCATGAGCCCTGGGGAAGGGCAGGGGGCGAAGGGCACTGAAGCTTTCTTT. Translating it yields CAMSPGEGQGAKGTEAFF.

This clonotype came up a few times. This chain links TRBV5-1 with TRBJ2-1, with 13 nucleotides matching TRBD2. The junction had 3 bases not matched to a gene; V was cut back by 2 bases and J by 4 bases. The CDR3 consists of 16 residues. CDR1 and CDR2 from the germline V gene are SGHRS and YFSETQ. The CDR3 DNA is TGCGCCAGCAGCTTAACTAGCGGGGGGGGATACAATGAGCAGTTCTTC. Translated, it gives CASSLTSGGGYNEQFF.

The sample holds many counts of this clonotype. The J gene is TRBJ1-5, the V gene TRBV20-1; maybe TRBD1 (6 bases). V was shortened by 5 bases and J by 0 bases, with 14 bases between the two germline ends. The CDR3 is 15 amino acids. Germline values: CDR1 DFQATT, CDR2 SNEGSKA (reference sequence). In DNA form, the CDR3 reads TGCAGTGCTTATCAGGAAGGGGGTAGCAATCAGCCCCAGCATTTT. Translated, it gives CSAYQEGGSNQPQHF.

This clonotype was counted a few times. The chain uses TRBV27 and TRBJ2-7; TRBD2 is a possible D gene (6 bases). The V end lost 2 bases, the J end lost 10 bases, and 15 bases lay between the germline ends. The germline V gene encodes CDR1 MNHEY and CDR2 SMNVEV (reference sequence). The CDR3 runs 13 residues. CDR3 residues: CASSLRVGGEQYV. CDR3 bases: TGTGCCAGCAGTTTAAGGGTCGGGGGTGAACAGTACGTC.

In this sample, this clonotype turned up many times. This sequence joins TRBV27 and TRBJ2-1; tentatively, D is TRBD1 or TRBD2 (5 bases each). The length of the CDR3 is 15 residues. The germline V and J ends were trimmed by 5 bases and 4 bases, with 15 bases remaining between them. CDR1 and CDR2 (germline): MNHEY, SMNVEV (reference sequence). CDR3 sequence: CASSPDGAMYNEQFF. CDR3 sequence (DNA): TGTGCCAGCAGTCCCGACGGGGCTATGTACAATGAGCAGTTCTTC.

Only a few counts were recorded for this clonotype. The rearrangement links TRBV28 to TRBJ2-7, with a weak D call TRBD1 (6 bases). Germline values: CDR1 MDHEN, CDR2 SYDVKM. V lost 2 bases to trimming and J lost 4 bases, with 9 bases between them. The CDR3 consists of 13 residues. In nucleotides, the CDR3 is TGTGCCAGCAGTTTAACAGGGATGTACGAGCAGTACGTC. Protein: CASSLTGMYEQYV.

This clonotype was counted ten times or more. The genes are TRBV29-1 and TRBJ2-7, with D unclear. Germline V gene data show CDR1 as SQVTM and CDR2 as ANQGSEA. The CDR3 spans 11 residues. With 0 bases removed from V and 4 bases from J, the gap between germline ends came to 4 bases. CDR3 bases: TGCAGCGTTGAAGATATGTACGAGCAGTACTTC. Translated, it gives CSVEDMYEQYF.

This clonotype was seen at least ten times. In DNA form, the CDR3 reads TGTGCCAGCACCTCCCGCTACGCCAGGGACTATAATTCACCCCTCCACTTT. Protein sequence: CASTSRYARDYNSPLHF. V usage is TRBV6-1 and J usage is TRBJ1-6, with D maybe TRBD1 (5 bases). V dropped 7 bases and J dropped 3 bases, with 19 bases sitting between them. The CDR3 has 17 residues. Per germline, CDR1 MNHNS and CDR2 SASEGT.

This clonotype was seen a few times. The gene calls are TRBV7-4 and TRBJ1-5, with D tentatively TRBD1 (6 bases). Trimming stripped 1 base from V and 3 bases from J, with 16 bases between. Germline assignment: CDR1 SGHVT and CDR2 SQSDAQ. The CDR3 runs to 17 residues. CDR3 residues: CASSLVGGRVDNQPQHF. CDR3 coding DNA: TGTGCCAGCAGCTTAGTGGGGGGCAGGGTCGACAATCAGCCCCAGCATTTT.

This clonotype was observed a handful of times. The chain joins TRBV18 to TRBJ1-4; D uncertain. The CDR3 consists of 14 residues. Trimming left V 6 bases short and J 6 bases short, with 14 bases between. Germline V gives CDR1 KGHSH, CDR2 LQKENI. The CDR3 DNA reads TGTGCCAGCTCCCCATGGGGTAACGATGAAAAACTGTTTTTT. This encodes CASSPWGNDEKLFF.

This rearrangement joins TRBV12-3 or TRBV12-4 to TRBJ1-1, with TRBD1 matching over 9 bases. The CDR3 covers 17 residues. V lost 1 base, J lost 0 bases, and 6 bases stayed unmatched. In nucleotides, the CDR3 is TGTGCCAGCAGTTTAGGAGGACAGGGGTTTATGAACACTGAAGCTTTCTTT. Translating gives CASSLGGQGFMNTEAFF.

This chain uses TRBV7-2 with TRBJ1-1; 8 bases are a match to TRBD1. The CDR3 is 14 amino acids. With 3 bases clipped from V and 6 bases from J, the junction kept 6 bases outside the gene matches. Germline lookup yields CDR1 SGHTA and CDR2 FQGNSA. This CDR3 is CASSFIGQGSEAFF. CDR3 bases: TGTGCCAGCAGCTTTATAGGACAGGGCTCTGAAGCTTTCTTT.

A few counts support this clonotype. V is TRBV12-3 or TRBV12-4 and J is TRBJ1-3; 7 bases match TRBD1. CDR3 length equals 15 residues. V lost 8 bases to trimming and J lost 2 bases; unmatched junction nucleotides: 9. This CDR3 is CASDRTGGAGNTIYF. CDR3 in DNA: TGTGCCAGCGATCGGACAGGAGGCGCTGGAAACACCATATATTTT.

The table lists this clonotype with many counts. CDR3 sequence: CSARSPGLGGRYQETQYF. CDR3 in DNA: TGCAGTGCTAGATCACCGGGACTAGGGGGAAGATACCAAGAGACCCAGTACTTC. The chain carries TRBV20-1 and TRBJ2-5, with 8 bases that match TRBD2. The CDR3 sequence is 18 residues long. The junction had 14 bases not matched to a gene; V was cut back by 2 bases and J by 0 bases. In germline, CDR1 is DFQATT, CDR2 SNEGSKA (reference sequence).

This clonotype was recorded many times. The chain joins TRBV20-1 to TRBJ2-1; D gene uncertain. This CDR3 comprises 14 residues. CDR1 and CDR2 from the germline V gene are DFQATT and SNEGSKA (reference sequence). V lost 3 bases to trimming and J lost 0 bases, with 9 bases between them. The CDR3 is CSASSHSSYNEQFF. In DNA form, the CDR3 reads TGCAGTGCTAGTAGCCACAGCTCCTACAATGAGCAGTTCTTC.

This clonotype was picked up many times. The chain couples TRBV20-1 to TRBJ1-3, with no clear D. Germline lookup yields CDR1 DFQATT and CDR2 SNEGSKA (reference sequence). Trimming took off 0 bases at V and 0 bases at J, with 9 bases between the two ends. This CDR3 has 15 amino acids. CDR3 in DNA: TGCAGTGCTAGAGAGCCAACGATCTCTGGAAACACCATATATTTT. It specifies CSAREPTISGNTIYF.

The CDR3 spells CATGYGGSNQPQHF. CDR3 DNA sequence: TGTGCCACCGGTTACGGGGGTAGCAATCAGCCCCAGCATTTT. This chain uses TRBV27 with TRBJ1-5, with a possible D match to TRBD1 (5 bases). V gave up 10 bases and J gave up 0 bases, with 13 bases separating them. The germline gives CDR1 MNHEY, CDR2 SMNVEV (reference sequence). The CDR3 has 14 amino acids.

V usage is TRBV4-3 and J usage is TRBJ1-1; tentatively, D is TRBD1 (6 bases). V shed 0 bases and J shed 5 bases, with 13 bases lying between them. Germline V gene data show CDR1 as LGHNA and CDR2 as YSLEER. The CDR3 has 15 residues. This CDR3 is CASSQERRGRTEAFF. The CDR3 DNA reads TGCGCCAGCAGCCAAGAACGGCGGGGGCGGACTGAAGCTTTCTTT.

This clonotype was observed at least ten times. The chain has TRBV7-2 and TRBJ2-1; D tentatively fits TRBD1 or TRBD2 (5 bases each). The CDR3 has 12 residues. CDR1 and CDR2 (germline): SGHTA, FQGNSA. V was shortened by 2 bases and J by 10 bases, with 9 bases between the two germline ends. CDR3 DNA sequence: TGTGCCAGCAGCTTAACGAGGGGCGAGCAGTTCTTC. Its protein is CASSLTRGEQFF.